This T cell receptor (beta chain) came from a study of T cell changes during pregnancy in multiple sclerosis. V lost 0 bases and J 0 bases, leaving 3 bases between the germline ends. The CDR3 length is 15 residues. Germline lookup yields CDR1 SGHDN and CDR2 FVKESK. Assay used: immunoSEQ multiplex PCR; TCRdb lists only in-frame clones, some missing. The sample lists 66,000 or so clones, approximately 90% seen once, with approximately 1% in the top ten. The sequencing here drew on peripheral blood, taken in the first trimester of pregnancy. The TCR sequence derives from a female donor in good health, enrolled as a control in a pregnancy study. V usage is TRBV14 and J usage is TRBJ2-6; no clear D. The CDR3 region has the DNA TGTGCCAGCAGCCAAGAAGCCTCTGGGGCCAACGTCCTGACTTTC. This encodes CASSQEASGANVLTF.